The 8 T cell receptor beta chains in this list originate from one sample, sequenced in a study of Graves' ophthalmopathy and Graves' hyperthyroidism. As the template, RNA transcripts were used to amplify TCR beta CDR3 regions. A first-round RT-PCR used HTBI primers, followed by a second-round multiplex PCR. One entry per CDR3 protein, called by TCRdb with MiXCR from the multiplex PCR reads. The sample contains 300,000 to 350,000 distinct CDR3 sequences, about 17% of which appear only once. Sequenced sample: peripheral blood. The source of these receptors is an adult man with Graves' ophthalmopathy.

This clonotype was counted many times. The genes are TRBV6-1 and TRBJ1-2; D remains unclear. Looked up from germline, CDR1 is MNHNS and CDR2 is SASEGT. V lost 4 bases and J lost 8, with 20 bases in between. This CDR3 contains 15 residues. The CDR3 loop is CASSAASGGIGGYTF. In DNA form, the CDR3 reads TGTGCCAGCAGTGCGGCTTCGGGAGGGATCGGCGGCTACACCTTC.

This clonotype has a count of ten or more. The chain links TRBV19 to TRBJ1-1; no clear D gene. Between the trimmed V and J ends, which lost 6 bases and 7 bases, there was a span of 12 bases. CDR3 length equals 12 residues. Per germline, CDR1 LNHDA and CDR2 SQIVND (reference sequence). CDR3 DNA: TGTGCCAGTAGCTTGGACGCTGGTGAAGCTTTCTTT. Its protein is CASSLDAGEAFF.

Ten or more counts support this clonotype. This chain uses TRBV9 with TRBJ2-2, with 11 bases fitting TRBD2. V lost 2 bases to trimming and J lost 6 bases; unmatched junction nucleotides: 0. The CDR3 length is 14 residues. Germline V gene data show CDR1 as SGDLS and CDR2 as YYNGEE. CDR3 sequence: CASSVSGRAGELFF. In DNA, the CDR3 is TGTGCCAGCAGCGTTAGCGGGAGGGCCGGGGAGCTGTTTTTT.

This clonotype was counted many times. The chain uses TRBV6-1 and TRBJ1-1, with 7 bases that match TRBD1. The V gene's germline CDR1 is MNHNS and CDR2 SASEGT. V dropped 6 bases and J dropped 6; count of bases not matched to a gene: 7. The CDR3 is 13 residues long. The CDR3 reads CASSLNRGSEAFF. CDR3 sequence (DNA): TGTGCCAGCAGCCTGAACAGGGGCTCTGAAGCTTTCTTT.

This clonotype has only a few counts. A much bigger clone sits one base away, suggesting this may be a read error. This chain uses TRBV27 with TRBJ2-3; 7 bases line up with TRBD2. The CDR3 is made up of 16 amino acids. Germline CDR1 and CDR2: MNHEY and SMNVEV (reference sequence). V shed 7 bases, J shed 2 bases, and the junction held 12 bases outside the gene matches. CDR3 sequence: CASNPRGAGHTDTQYF. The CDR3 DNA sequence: TGTGCCAGCAATCCCCGCGGAGCGGGGCACACAGATACGCAGTATTTT.

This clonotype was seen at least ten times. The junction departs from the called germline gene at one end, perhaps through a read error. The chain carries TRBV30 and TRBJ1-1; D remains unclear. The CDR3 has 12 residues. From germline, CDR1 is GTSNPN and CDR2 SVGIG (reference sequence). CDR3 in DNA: TGTGCCCGGAGTAGGTGGGGAACTGAAGCTTTCTTT. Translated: CARSRWGTEAFF.

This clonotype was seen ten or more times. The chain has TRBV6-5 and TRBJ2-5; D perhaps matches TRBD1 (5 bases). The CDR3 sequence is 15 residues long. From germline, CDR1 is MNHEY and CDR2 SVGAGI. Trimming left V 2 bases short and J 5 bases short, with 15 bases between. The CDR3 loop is CASSYGQGHAETQYF. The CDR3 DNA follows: TGTGCCAGCAGTTACGGTCAGGGCCACGCCGAGACCCAGTACTTC.

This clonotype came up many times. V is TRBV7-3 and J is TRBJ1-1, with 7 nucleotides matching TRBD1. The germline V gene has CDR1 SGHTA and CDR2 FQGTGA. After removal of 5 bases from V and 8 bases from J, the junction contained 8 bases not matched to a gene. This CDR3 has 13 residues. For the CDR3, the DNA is TGTGCCAGCAGCCCCCGGACAGGAGAAGAAGCTTTCTTT. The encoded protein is CASSPRTGEEAFF.